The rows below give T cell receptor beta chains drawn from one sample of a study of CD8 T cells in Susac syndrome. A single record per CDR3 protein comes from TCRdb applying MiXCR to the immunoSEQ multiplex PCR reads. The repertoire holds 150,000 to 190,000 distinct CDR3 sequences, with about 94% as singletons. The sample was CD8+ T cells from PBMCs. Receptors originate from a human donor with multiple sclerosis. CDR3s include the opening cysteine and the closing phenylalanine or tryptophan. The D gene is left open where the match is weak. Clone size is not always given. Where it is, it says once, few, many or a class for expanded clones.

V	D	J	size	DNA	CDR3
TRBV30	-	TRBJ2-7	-	TGTGCCTGGAGTGTCGGAAAGGGTGGATACGAGCAGTACTTC	CAWSVGKGGYEQYF
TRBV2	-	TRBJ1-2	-	TGTGCCAGCAGTGACGGGACAACGAACTATGGCTACACCTTC	CASSDGTTNYGYTF
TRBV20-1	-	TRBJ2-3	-	TGCAGTGCTCCCCCCAGGCCGGGTAGAGATACGCAGTATTTT	CSAPPRPGRDTQYF
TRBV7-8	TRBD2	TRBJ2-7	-	TGTGCCAGCAGCGCGGGACTAGCGGGACTCTCCTACGAGCAGTACTTC	CASSAGLAGLSYEQYF
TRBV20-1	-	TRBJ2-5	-	TGCAGTGCTAGAGATCTAGACGGGGAGACCCAGTACTTC	CSARDLDGETQYF
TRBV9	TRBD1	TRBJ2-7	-	TGTGCCAGCAGCGTCGGGACAGGGCCCTACGAGCAGTACTTC	CASSVGTGPYEQYF
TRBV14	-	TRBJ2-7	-	TGTGCCAGCAGCCAAGAGGCCTACGAGCAGTACTTC	CASSQEAYEQYF
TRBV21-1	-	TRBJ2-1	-	TGTGCCAGCCTCAGAAATGAGCAGTTCTTC	CASLRNEQFF
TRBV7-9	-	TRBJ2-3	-	TGTGCCAGCAGCCTAAGGGACGGGGAGAGCACAGATACGCAGTATTTT	CASSLRDGESTDTQYF
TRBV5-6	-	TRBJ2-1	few	TGTGCCAGCAGCTTGGGAGCGGATGAGCAGTTCTTC	CASSLGADEQFF
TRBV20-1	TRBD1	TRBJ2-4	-	TGCAGTGCCCACGGGACAGAGGGAAACATTCAGTACTTC	CSAHGTEGNIQYF
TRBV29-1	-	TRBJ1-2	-	TGCAGCGTTCGGCAGTCGGACCGCTATGGCTACACCTTC	CSVRQSDRYGYTF
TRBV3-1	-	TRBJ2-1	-	TGTGCCAGCAGCCAAAAGGGAGGAAGGGATTACAATGAGCAGTTCTTC	CASSQKGGRDYNEQFF
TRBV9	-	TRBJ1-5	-	TGTGCCAGCAGCCCCCAGGGACGAGGTAATCAGCCCCAGCATTTT	CASSPQGRGNQPQHF
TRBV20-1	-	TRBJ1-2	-	TGCAGTGCTAGGCCCAGGGTTTCTAACTATGGCTACACCTTC	CSARPRVSNYGYTF
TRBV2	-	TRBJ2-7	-	TGTGCCACCAAGGCCCGGGATCACTACGAGCAGTACTTC	CATKARDHYEQYF
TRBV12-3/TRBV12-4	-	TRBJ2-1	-	TGTGCCAGCAGTTCCCCCGGGACGGGGAACAATGAGCAGTTCTTC	CASSSPGTGNNEQFF
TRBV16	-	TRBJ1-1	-	TGTGCCAGCAGCCAATATACCCCCAGCATCATTGAAGCTTTCTTT	CASSQYTPSIIEAFF
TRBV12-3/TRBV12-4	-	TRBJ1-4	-	TGTGCCAGCAGTCCCCCCGGACGGCGGATTAATGAAAAACTGTTTTTT	CASSPPGRRINEKLFF
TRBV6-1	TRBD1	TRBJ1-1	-	TGTGCCAGCGGCTTGGGACAGTTGAACACTGAAGCTTTCTTT	CASGLGQLNTEAFF
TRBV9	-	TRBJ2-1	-	TGTGCCAGCAGCGTATCAAAGGGTTGGGGCAATGAGCAGTTCTTC	CASSVSKGWGNEQFF
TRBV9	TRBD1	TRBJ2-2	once	TGTGCCAGCAGCGCCTCCGGGACAGGGGAAACCGGGGAGCTGTTTTTT	CASSASGTGETGELFF
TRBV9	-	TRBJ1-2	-	TGTGCCAGCAGCGTGGCCAGGGACAAGAACTATGGCTACACCTTC	CASSVARDKNYGYTF
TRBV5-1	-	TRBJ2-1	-	TGCGCCAGCAGCTTTACACACAATGAGCAGTTCTTC	CASSFTHNEQFF
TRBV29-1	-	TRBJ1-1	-	TGCAGCGTTGACCAGACACACAGACCTGAAGCTTTCTTT	CSVDQTHRPEAFF
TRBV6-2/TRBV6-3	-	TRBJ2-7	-	TGTGCCAGCAGTTACGGCGTAGGACTTTACGAGCAGTACTTC	CASSYGVGLYEQYF
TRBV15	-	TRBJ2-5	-	TGTGCCACCAGGCTCCGGGACACACAAGAGACCCAGTACTTC	CATRLRDTQETQYF
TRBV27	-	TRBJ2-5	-	TGTGCCAGCAGTATTACCACTCAAGAGACCCAGTACTTC	CASSITTQETQYF
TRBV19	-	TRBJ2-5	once	TGTGCCAGTAGTCCCCAACAGTCTCGCCAAGAGACCCAGTACTTC	CASSPQQSRQETQYF
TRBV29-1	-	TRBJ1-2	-	TGCAGCGTTGAAGGAGGAAACACCGGGGGCTACACCTTC	CSVEGGNTGGYTF
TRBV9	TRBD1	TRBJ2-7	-	TGTGCCAGCAGCTCCACCGGGACAGGGTACTACGAGCAGTACTTC	CASSSTGTGYYEQYF